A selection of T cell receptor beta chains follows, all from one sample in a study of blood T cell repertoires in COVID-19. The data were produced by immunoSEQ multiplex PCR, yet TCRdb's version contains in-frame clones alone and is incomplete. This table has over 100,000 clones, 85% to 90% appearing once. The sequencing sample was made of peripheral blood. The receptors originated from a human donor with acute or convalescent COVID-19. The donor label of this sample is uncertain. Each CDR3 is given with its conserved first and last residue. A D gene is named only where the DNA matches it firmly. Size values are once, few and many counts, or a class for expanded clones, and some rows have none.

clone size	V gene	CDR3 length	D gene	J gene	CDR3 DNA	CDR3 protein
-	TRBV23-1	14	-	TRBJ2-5	TGCGCCAGCAGTCAAGGGACAAGGGGAGAGACCCAGTACTTC	CASSQGTRGETQYF
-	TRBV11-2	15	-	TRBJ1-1	TGTGCCAGCAGCTCCTGGGGCGGAATGAACACTGAAGCTTTCTTT	CASSSWGGMNTEAFF
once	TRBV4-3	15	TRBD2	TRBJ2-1	TGCGCCAGCAGTTCTAGCGGGGGGGCCTACAATGAGCAGTTCTTC	CASSSSGGAYNEQFF
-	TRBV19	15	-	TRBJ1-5	TGTGCCAGTAGTATAACCCGCCAGGGGTATCAGCCCCAGCATTTT	CASSITRQGYQPQHF
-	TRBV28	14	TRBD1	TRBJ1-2	TGTGCCAGCAGTTTAGATGCAGGGGGTGGTGGCTACACCTTC	CASSLDAGGGGYTF
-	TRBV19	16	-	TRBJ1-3	TGTGCCAGTAGTACCCGGACTTGGAGCTCTGGAAACACCATATATTTT	CASSTRTWSSGNTIYF
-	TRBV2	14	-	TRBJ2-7	TGTGCCAGCACGAGGAGCAGGGTTAATTACGAGCAGTACTTC	CASTRSRVNYEQYF
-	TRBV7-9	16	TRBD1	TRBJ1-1	TGTGCCAGCAGCTTAGTTCTGGGACAGACGAACACTGAAGCTTTCTTT	CASSLVLGQTNTEAFF
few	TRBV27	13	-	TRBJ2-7	TGTGCCAGCGGAAAGACTAGTTTCTACGAGCAGTACTTC	CASGKTSFYEQYF
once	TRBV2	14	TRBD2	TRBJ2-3	TGTGCCAGCAGACGGACTAGCGGGAGCGATACGCAGTATTTT	CASRRTSGSDTQYF
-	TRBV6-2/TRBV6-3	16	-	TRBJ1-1	TGTGCCAGCAGCCGATCCCCCGGGAGGGGGAACACTGAAGCTTTCTTT	CASSRSPGRGNTEAFF
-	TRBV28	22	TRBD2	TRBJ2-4	TGTGCCAGCAGCCCCGGTTATTATAAGGCTAGCGGGGGGGTACTAGCCAAAAACATTCAGTACTTC	CASSPGYYKASGGVLAKNIQYF
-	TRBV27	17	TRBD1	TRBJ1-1	TGTGCCAGCAGTTTATTCTACGGGACAGGTTTGAACACTGAAGCTTTCTTT	CASSLFYGTGLNTEAFF
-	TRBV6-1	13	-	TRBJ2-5	TGTGCCAGCAGAGAAGAGACTACAGAGACCCAGTACTTC	CASREETTETQYF
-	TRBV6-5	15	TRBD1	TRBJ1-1	TGTGCCAGCAGTTACGGACAGGGAGGGGACACTGAAGCTTTCTTT	CASSYGQGGDTEAFF
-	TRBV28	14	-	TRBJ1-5	TGTGCCAGCAGTTTGGGGGCTTTGAATCAGCCCCAGCATTTT	CASSLGALNQPQHF
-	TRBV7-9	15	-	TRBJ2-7	TGTGCCAGCAGCTTAGACGTGGGAGGATTCTACGAGCAGTACTTC	CASSLDVGGFYEQYF
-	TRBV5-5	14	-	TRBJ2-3	TGTGCCAGCAGCTTGGTAATAGCCGGAGATACGCAGTATTTT	CASSLVIAGDTQYF